These T cell receptor beta chains were read from a single sample in a study of cytomegalovirus exposure and HLA in healthy donors. Only in-frame clones appear in the TCRdb table, and some are missing; sequencing was by immunoSEQ multiplex PCR. Among approximately 270,000 clones listed, about 86% were seen once. The sample consisted of PBMCs. These receptors were obtained from a woman younger than 30 in good health and CMV-seronegative. Each CDR3 is given with its conserved first and last residue. D genes are given only for firm matches. Rows may omit the clone size; those that give it use once, few, many or a size class.

>TRBD1|TRBV5-4|few|TRBJ2-7
TGTGCCAGCAGTCCCGGGACAGGCACCTACGAGCAGTACTTC
CASSPGTGTYEQYF
>TRBD2|TRBV7-7|.|TRBJ2-5
TGTGCTAGCAGCTTAATGGGGGGGGAGACCCAGTACTTC
CASSLMGGETQYF
>.|TRBV7-3|.|TRBJ2-3
TGTGCCAGCAGCTTAGACCCCGTCGGGACAGATACGCAGTATTTT
CASSLDPVGTDTQYF
>.|TRBV19|.|TRBJ1-3
TGTGCCAGTGCGTCTGTGTTCTCTGGAAACACCATATATTTT
CASASVFSGNTIYF
>.|TRBV11-2|once|TRBJ2-5
TGTGCCAGCAGCTTAGATTTGAGGGGGTCTGGGGAGACCCAGTACTTC
CASSLDLRGSGETQYF
>TRBD2|TRBV4-2|.|TRBJ2-7
TGTGCCAGCAGCCAAGATTTGGGAGCGGGGTACTACGAGCAGTACTTC
CASSQDLGAGYYEQYF
>.|TRBV12-5|few|TRBJ1-5
TGTGCTAGTGGCAGGGTCGGTAGCAATCAGCCCCAGCATTTT
CASGRVGSNQPQHF
>TRBD1|TRBV6-5|.|TRBJ1-2
TGTGCCAGCAGTTGGGTGGGACAGGGAAACGGGTATGGCTACACCTTC
CASSWVGQGNGYGYTF
>TRBD1|TRBV5-1|.|TRBJ2-7
TGCGCCAGCAGCCGGGACAGGGTGGATGAGCAGTACTTC
CASSRDRVDEQYF
>.|TRBV30|few|TRBJ1-2
TGTGCCTGGAGTGTAGGGTCAGGGAGGAACTATGGCTACACCTTC
CAWSVGSGRNYGYTF
>TRBD2|TRBV6-6|.|TRBJ2-1
TGTGCCAGCAGCCCACAACTAGCGGGAGGGACCAATGAGCAGTTCTTC
CASSPQLAGGTNEQFF
>.|TRBV4-3|.|TRBJ1-1
TGCGCCAGCAGCCAAGACAGTCCGAACACTGAAGCTTTCTTT
CASSQDSPNTEAFF
>TRBD2|TRBV5-1|once|TRBJ2-7
TGCGCCAGCAGCCTAGTAGCGGGGGAATCCTACGAGCAGTACTTC
CASSLVAGESYEQYF
>.|TRBV5-1|.|TRBJ2-2
TGCGCCAGCAGCTTGGCCCTAGCAGACAACACCGGGGAGCTGTTTTTT
CASSLALADNTGELFF
>TRBD1|TRBV27|.|TRBJ2-1
TGTGCCAGCAGGACGTGGACAGGGGAGCAGTTCTTC
CASRTWTGEQFF
>TRBD1|TRBV28|.|TRBJ1-4
TGTGCCAGCAGTCCAGAGACAGGGGGCGGTGAAAAACTGTTTTTT
CASSPETGGGEKLFF
>TRBD1|TRBV5-1|.|TRBJ2-7
TGCGCCAGCACCACCGACAGGGGCTACGAGCAGTACTTC
CASTTDRGYEQYF
>TRBD1|TRBV27|.|TRBJ2-2
TGTGCCAGCAGGAAGATACAGGGGGCGGGCGGGGAGCTGTTTTTT
CASRKIQGAGGELFF
>.|TRBV5-4|.|TRBJ1-1
TGTGCCAGCAGCCCCCTTCAGGGTCCGACCAAGAACACTGAAGCTTTCTTT
CASSPLQGPTKNTEAFF
>.|TRBV6-1|.|TRBJ2-3
TGTGCCAGCAGTGATCTCGCGGATACGCAGTATTTT
CASSDLADTQYF
>TRBD1|TRBV7-8|few|TRBJ2-2
TGTGCCAGCAGCTCACAGGGGGCTGTCACCGGGGAGCTGTTTTTT
CASSSQGAVTGELFF
>TRBD1|TRBV6-5|.|TRBJ2-5
TGTGCCAGCAGAAAGACAGGGAGCGAGACCCAGTACTTC
CASRKTGSETQYF
>.|TRBV5-6|.|TRBJ2-7
TGTGCCAGCAGCTTGTCGGGTTACGAGCAGTACTTC
CASSLSGYEQYF
>.|TRBV30|.|TRBJ1-2
TGTGCCTGGAGTGATATAGTAGACTGTTGCGGAAACGGCGATGGCTACACCTTC
CAWSDIVDCCGNGDGYTF
>.|TRBV5-1|.|TRBJ2-1
TGCGCCAGCAGCTTGGCCGGGCGGGGCAATGAGCAGTTCTTC
CASSLAGRGNEQFF
>.|TRBV28|.|TRBJ1-2
TGTGCCAGCAGTTTACTCCTCTATGGCTACACCTTC
CASSLLLYGYTF
>TRBD1|TRBV13|.|TRBJ1-1
TGTGCCAGCAGCTCGGACAGGGGTGGAAGCACTGAAGCTTTCTTT
CASSSDRGGSTEAFF
>.|TRBV19|.|TRBJ1-4
TGTGCCAGTAGCCGGACGACGGTGGGACTGGGTGAAAAACTGTTTTTT
CASSRTTVGLGEKLFF
>TRBD2|TRBV29-1|.|TRBJ2-1
TGCAGCGTTTCCGGACTAGCTTCGTCTAATGAGCAGTTCTTC
CSVSGLASSNEQFF
>.|TRBV15|.|TRBJ1-5
TGTGCCACCAGCAGAGATACTTGGGGAGATAGCAATCAGCCCCAGCATTTT
CATSRDTWGDSNQPQHF